This TCR beta chain was recovered during a study of OX40 agonist ivuxolimab in advanced cancers. Study-wide background: Partial responses were achieved by three patients, of whom one had hepatocellular carcinoma and two had cutaneous melanoma.

Per the germline V gene, CDR1 is SGHRS and CDR2 is YFSETQ. V gave up 0 bases and J gave up 0 bases, with 10 bases separating them. The CDR3 totals 16 residues. Only in-frame clones appear in the TCRdb table, and some are missing; sequencing was by immunoSEQ multiplex PCR. The sample has 30,000 to 40,000 clones, about 88% seen once; the top ten hold around 19%. This TCR was sampled from an adult with an advanced solid tumor such as melanoma, head and neck, liver or kidney cancer. The sample in question was CD4+ or CD8+ T cells sorted from blood, obtained in a trial of the OX40 agonist ivuxolimab. This chain links TRBV5-1 with TRBJ2-1; D is unresolved. The CDR3 DNA is TGCGCCAGCAGCTTGGATGGGTTAACCTCCTACAATGAGCAGTTCTTC. Translating it yields CASSLDGLTSYNEQFF.